The rows below give T cell receptor beta chains drawn from one sample of a study of chemoradiotherapy in HPV16-positive cancers. TCRdb keeps only in-frame clones here, not all; method: immunoSEQ multiplex PCR. Among more than 3,000 clones listed, around 90% were seen once. The source material was tumor tissue, sampled from a patient who underwent chemoradiotherapy. The receptors were gathered from a human donor with HPV-associated anogenital cancer. Each CDR3 is given with its conserved first and last residue. D genes are given only for firm matches. Only some rows state a clone size, as once, few, many or a class for expanded clones.

clone size: .
CDR3 length: 15
D gene: TRBD1
V gene: TRBV5-1
J gene: TRBJ2-4
CDR3 protein: CASRPQGASKNIQYF
CDR3 DNA: TGCGCCAGCAGGCCGCAGGGGGCGTCCAAAAACATTCAGTACTTC

clone size: .
CDR3 length: 14
D gene: TRBD1
V gene: TRBV6-5
J gene: TRBJ2-1
CDR3 protein: CASSSPQYRDSRIF
CDR3 DNA: TGTGCCAGCAGTTCGCCTCAATACCGGGACAGCCGGATCTTC

clone size: .
CDR3 length: 13
D gene: .
V gene: TRBV7-3
J gene: TRBJ1-1
CDR3 protein: CASSPRINTEAFF
CDR3 DNA: TGTGCCAGCAGCCCCCGGATCAACACTGAAGCTTTCTTT

clone size: .
CDR3 length: 13
D gene: .
V gene: TRBV30
J gene: TRBJ1-5
CDR3 protein: CACPRPGKSAPAF
CDR3 DNA: TGTGCCTGTCCCCGCCCAGGAAAATCAGCCCCAGCATTT

clone size: few
CDR3 length: 17
D gene: TRBD1
V gene: TRBV7-9
J gene: TRBJ2-3
CDR3 protein: CASSPGQGHVSADTQYF
CDR3 DNA: TGTGCCAGCAGCCCGGGACAGGGTCATGTTAGTGCAGATACGCAGTATTTT

clone size: .
CDR3 length: 15
D gene: TRBD2
V gene: TRBV6-4
J gene: TRBJ2-1
CDR3 protein: CASSELSGGFNEQFF
CDR3 DNA: TGTGCCAGCAGTGAATTAAGCGGGGGGTTCAATGAGCAGTTCTTC

clone size: .
CDR3 length: 12
D gene: .
V gene: TRBV7-2
J gene: TRBJ2-1
CDR3 protein: CASSPGGLAKFF
CDR3 DNA: TGTGCCAGCAGCCCCGGGGGGCTAGCGAAGTTCTTC

clone size: .
CDR3 length: 14
D gene: .
V gene: TRBV7-9
J gene: TRBJ2-3
CDR3 protein: CASSFGVGTDTQYF
CDR3 DNA: TGTGCCAGCAGCTTCGGAGTAGGCACAGATACGCAGTATTTT

clone size: .
CDR3 length: 18
D gene: TRBD2
V gene: TRBV5-1
J gene: TRBJ2-1
CDR3 protein: CASSHGTLAGQIYNEQFF
CDR3 DNA: TGCGCCAGCAGCCACGGAACGCTAGCGGGGCAAATTTACAATGAGCAGTTCTTC

clone size: once
CDR3 length: 20
D gene: TRBD2
V gene: TRBV7-3
J gene: TRBJ2-6
CDR3 protein: CASSLRGLAPGGSGANVLTF
CDR3 DNA: TGTGCCAGCAGCTTACGCGGCCTCGCCCCGGGGGGCTCTGGGGCCAACGTCCTGACTTTC

clone size: .
CDR3 length: 12
D gene: .
V gene: TRBV7-2
J gene: TRBJ2-7
CDR3 protein: CASVGSSYEQYF
CDR3 DNA: TGTGCCAGCGTGGGGAGCTCCTACGAGCAGTACTTC

clone size: once
CDR3 length: 13
D gene: TRBD1
V gene: TRBV5-6
J gene: TRBJ2-7
CDR3 protein: CASSARQGTVQYF
CDR3 DNA: TGTGCCAGCAGCGCCCGACAGGGGACAGTGCAGTACTTC

clone size: .
CDR3 length: 16
D gene: .
V gene: TRBV4-1
J gene: TRBJ2-1
CDR3 protein: CASSPSQRGFYNEQFF
CDR3 DNA: TGCGCCAGCAGCCCTTCCCAACGGGGATTCTACAATGAGCAGTTCTTC

clone size: .
CDR3 length: 16
D gene: .
V gene: TRBV7-6
J gene: TRBJ2-5
CDR3 protein: CASSSSFRGGQETQYF
CDR3 DNA: TGTGCCAGCAGCTCCTCTTTTCGGGGTGGGCAAGAGACCCAGTACTTC

clone size: few
CDR3 length: 15
D gene: TRBD2
V gene: TRBV6-6
J gene: TRBJ2-1
CDR3 protein: CASSPRGGSYNEQFF
CDR3 DNA: TGTGCCAGCAGTCCCCGGGGAGGGTCCTACAATGAGCAGTTCTTC

clone size: .
CDR3 length: 13
D gene: .
V gene: TRBV27
J gene: TRBJ1-1
CDR3 protein: CASRWAAVTEAFF
CDR3 DNA: TGTGCCAGCAGATGGGCGGCGGTCACTGAAGCTTTCTTT

clone size: .
CDR3 length: 14
D gene: TRBD1
V gene: TRBV2
J gene: TRBJ1-5
CDR3 protein: CASSEDRISQPQHF
CDR3 DNA: TGTGCCAGCAGTGAGGACAGGATATCTCAGCCCCAGCATTTT

clone size: .
CDR3 length: 17
D gene: TRBD1
V gene: TRBV29-1
J gene: TRBJ2-3
CDR3 protein: CSVEDWGQGGGTDTQYF
CDR3 DNA: TGCAGCGTTGAAGATTGGGGACAGGGGGGCGGTACAGATACGCAGTATTTT

clone size: once
CDR3 length: 14
D gene: .
V gene: TRBV27
J gene: TRBJ1-1
CDR3 protein: CASSPHVLNTEAFF
CDR3 DNA: TGTGCCAGCAGTCCCCACGTATTGAACACTGAAGCTTTCTTT

clone size: .
CDR3 length: 18
D gene: TRBD1
V gene: TRBV5-6
J gene: TRBJ2-3
CDR3 protein: CASSLFESQGAITDTQYF
CDR3 DNA: TGTGCCAGCAGCTTGTTCGAAAGCCAGGGGGCTATCACAGATACGCAGTATTTT

clone size: once
CDR3 length: 15
D gene: TRBD1
V gene: TRBV18
J gene: TRBJ1-1
CDR3 protein: CASSPVQGMNTEAFF
CDR3 DNA: TGTGCCAGCTCACCAGTACAGGGGATGAACACTGAAGCTTTCTTT

clone size: .
CDR3 length: 18
D gene: TRBD2
V gene: TRBV9
J gene: TRBJ2-1
CDR3 protein: CASSVGRSGGDTYNEQFF
CDR3 DNA: TGTGCCAGCAGCGTAGGGCGTTCGGGGGGGGACACCTACAATGAGCAGTTCTTC

clone size: few
CDR3 length: 14
D gene: .
V gene: TRBV5-6
J gene: TRBJ2-3
CDR3 protein: CASSLGQLWDTQYF
CDR3 DNA: TGTGCCAGCAGCTTGGGGCAGCTCTGGGATACGCAGTATTTT

clone size: .
CDR3 length: 15
D gene: .
V gene: TRBV5-1
J gene: TRBJ1-3
CDR3 protein: CASSLGQSDGNTIYF
CDR3 DNA: TGCGCCAGCAGCTTGGGACAGTCGGATGGAAACACCATATATTTT

clone size: .
CDR3 length: 19
D gene: TRBD2
V gene: TRBV4-3
J gene: TRBJ2-3
CDR3 protein: CASSQDYTSGGRVGDTQYF
CDR3 DNA: TGCGCCAGCAGCCAAGATTACACTAGCGGGGGGCGGGTAGGAGATACGCAGTATTTT

clone size: .
CDR3 length: 15
D gene: TRBD1
V gene: TRBV7-2
J gene: TRBJ1-2
CDR3 protein: CASSSQGTVSGGYTF
CDR3 DNA: TGTGCCAGCAGCTCCCAGGGGACAGTATCGGGAGGCTACACCTTC

clone size: .
CDR3 length: 13
D gene: .
V gene: TRBV2
J gene: TRBJ1-6
CDR3 protein: CASMGGVGSPLHF
CDR3 DNA: TGTGCCAGCATGGGGGGAGTGGGTTCACCCCTCCACTTT

clone size: .
CDR3 length: 16
D gene: TRBD1
V gene: TRBV28
J gene: TRBJ1-5
CDR3 protein: CASSFGQGVPNLAQHF
CDR3 DNA: TGTGCCAGCAGTTTCGGACAGGGGGTACCTAATCTAGCCCAGCATTTT

clone size: .
CDR3 length: 16
D gene: .
V gene: TRBV10-2
J gene: TRBJ2-3
CDR3 protein: CASNRAGGIQRDTQYF
CDR3 DNA: TGCGCCAGCAACCGGGCAGGGGGGATCCAGAGAGATACGCAGTATTTT

clone size: .
CDR3 length: 12
D gene: .
V gene: TRBV5-5
J gene: TRBJ1-2
CDR3 protein: CASSLDRDGYTF
CDR3 DNA: TGTGCCAGCAGCTTGGACAGGGATGGCTACACCTTC